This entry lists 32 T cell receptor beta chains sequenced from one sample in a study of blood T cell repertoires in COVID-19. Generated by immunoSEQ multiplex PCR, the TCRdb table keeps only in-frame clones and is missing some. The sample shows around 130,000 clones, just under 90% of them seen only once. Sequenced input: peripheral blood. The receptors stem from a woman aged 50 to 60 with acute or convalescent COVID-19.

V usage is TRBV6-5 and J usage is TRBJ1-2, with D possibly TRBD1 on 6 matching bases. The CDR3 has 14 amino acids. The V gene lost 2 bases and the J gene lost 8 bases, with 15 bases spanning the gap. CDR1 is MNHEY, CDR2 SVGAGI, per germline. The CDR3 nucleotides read TGTGCCAGCAGTTACAACGACAGGCTTGGAGGCTACACCTTC. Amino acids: CASSYNDRLGGYTF.

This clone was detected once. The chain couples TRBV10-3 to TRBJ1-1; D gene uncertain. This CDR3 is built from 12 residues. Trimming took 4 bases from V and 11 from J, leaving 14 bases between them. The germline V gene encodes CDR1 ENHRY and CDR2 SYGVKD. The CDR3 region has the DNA TGTGCCATCAGTGGGATTGCGGAGGCGGCTTTCTTT. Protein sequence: CAISGIAEAAFF.

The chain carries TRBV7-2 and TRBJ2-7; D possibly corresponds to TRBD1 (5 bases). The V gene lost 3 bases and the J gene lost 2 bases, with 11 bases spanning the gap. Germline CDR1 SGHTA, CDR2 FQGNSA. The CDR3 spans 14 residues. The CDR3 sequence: CASSFSLRAYEQYF. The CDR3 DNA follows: TGTGCCAGCAGCTTTAGCCTCAGGGCCTACGAGCAGTACTTC. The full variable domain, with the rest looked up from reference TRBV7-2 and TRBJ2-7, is GAGVSQSPSNKVTEKGKDVELRCDPISGHTALYWYRQSLGQGLEFLIYFQGNSAPDKSGLPSDRFSAERTGGSVSTLTIQRTQQEDSAVYLCASSFSLRAYEQYFGPGTRLTVT.

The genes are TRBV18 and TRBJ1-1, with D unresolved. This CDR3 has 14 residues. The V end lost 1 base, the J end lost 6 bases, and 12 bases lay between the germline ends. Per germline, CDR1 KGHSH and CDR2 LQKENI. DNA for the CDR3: TGTGCCAGCTCACCACGAGTAGATGTCGCTGAAGCTTTCTTT. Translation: CASSPRVDVAEAFF.

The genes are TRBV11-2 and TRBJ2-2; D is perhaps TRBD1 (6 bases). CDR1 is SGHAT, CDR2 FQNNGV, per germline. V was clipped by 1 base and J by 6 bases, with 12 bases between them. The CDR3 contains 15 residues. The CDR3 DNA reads TGTGCCAGCAGCTTAGGACAGGTTGTGGCCGGGGAGCTGTTTTTT. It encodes CASSLGQVVAGELFF.

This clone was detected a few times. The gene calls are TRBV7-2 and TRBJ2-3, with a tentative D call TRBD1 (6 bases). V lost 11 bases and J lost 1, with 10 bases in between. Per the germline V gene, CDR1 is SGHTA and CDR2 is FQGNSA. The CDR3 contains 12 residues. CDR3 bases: TGTGCCGTTAGGACAGGCACAGATACGCAGTATTTT. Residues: CAVRTGTDTQYF.

CDR3 sequence: CAWRTSHLSYEQYF. The CDR3 nucleotides read TGTGCCTGGAGGACTAGTCATCTCTCCTACGAGCAGTACTTC. The chain recombines TRBV30 with TRBJ2-7, with a weak D call TRBD2 (6 bases). The CDR3 is made up of 14 amino acids. Trimming removed 3 bases from V and 0 bases from J, with 12 bases in between. CDR1 GTSNPN and CDR2 SVGIG come from the germline V gene (reference sequence).

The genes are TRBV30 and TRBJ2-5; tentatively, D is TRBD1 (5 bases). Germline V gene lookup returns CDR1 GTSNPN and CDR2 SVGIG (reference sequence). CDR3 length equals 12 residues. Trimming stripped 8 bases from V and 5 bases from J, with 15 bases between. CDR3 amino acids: CALTRQRETQYF. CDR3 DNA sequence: TGTGCCCTAACGAGACAGAGGGAGACCCAGTACTTC.

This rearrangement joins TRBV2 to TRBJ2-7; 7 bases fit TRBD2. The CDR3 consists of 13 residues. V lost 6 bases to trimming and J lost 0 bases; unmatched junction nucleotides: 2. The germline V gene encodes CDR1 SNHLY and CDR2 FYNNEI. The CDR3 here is CASSGDYSYEQYF. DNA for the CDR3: TGTGCCAGCAGCGGGGACTACTCCTACGAGCAGTACTTC.

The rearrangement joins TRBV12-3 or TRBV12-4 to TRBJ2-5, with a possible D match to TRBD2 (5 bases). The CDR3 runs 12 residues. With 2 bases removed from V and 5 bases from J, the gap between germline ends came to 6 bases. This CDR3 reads CASSLTGETQYF. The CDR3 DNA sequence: TGTGCCAGCAGTTTAACGGGGGAGACCCAGTACTTC.

The CDR3: CASSQGQPGPPLHF. DNA for the CDR3: TGTGCCAGCAGCCAGGGACAGCCTGGGCCACCCCTCCACTTT. This chain joins TRBV11-2 and TRBJ1-6, with 7 bases aligning to TRBD1. The CDR3 is 14 residues long. Trimming at V came to 5 bases and at J to 11 bases, leaving 9 bases not matched to a gene. Per the germline V gene, CDR1 is SGHAT and CDR2 is FQNNGV.

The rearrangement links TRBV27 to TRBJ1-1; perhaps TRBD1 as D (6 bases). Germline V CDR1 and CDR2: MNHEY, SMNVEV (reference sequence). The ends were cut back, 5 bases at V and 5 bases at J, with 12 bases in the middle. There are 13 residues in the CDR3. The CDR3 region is CASSRGGATEAFF. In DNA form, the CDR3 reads TGTGCCAGCAGTCGAGGGGGTGCGACTGAAGCTTTCTTT.

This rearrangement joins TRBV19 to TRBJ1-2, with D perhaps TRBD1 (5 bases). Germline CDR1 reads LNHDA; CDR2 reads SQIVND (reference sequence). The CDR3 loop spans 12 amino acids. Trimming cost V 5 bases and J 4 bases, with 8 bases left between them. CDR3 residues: CASSLDTYGYTF. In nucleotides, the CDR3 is TGTGCCAGTAGTCTGGACACCTATGGCTACACCTTC.

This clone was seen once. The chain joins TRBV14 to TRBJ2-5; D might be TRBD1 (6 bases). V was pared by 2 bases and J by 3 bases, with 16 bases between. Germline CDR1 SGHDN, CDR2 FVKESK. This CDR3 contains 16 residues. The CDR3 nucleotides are TGTGCCAGCAGCCAATTACAGGGACGAGGGGAAGAGACCCAGTACTTC. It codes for CASSQLQGRGEETQYF.

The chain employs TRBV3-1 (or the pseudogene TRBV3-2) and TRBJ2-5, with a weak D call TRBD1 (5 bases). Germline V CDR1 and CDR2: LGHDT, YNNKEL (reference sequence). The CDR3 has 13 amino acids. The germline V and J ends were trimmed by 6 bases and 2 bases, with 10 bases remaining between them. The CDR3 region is CASSPQGQETQYF. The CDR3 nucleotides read TGTGCCAGCAGTCCTCAGGGACAAGAGACCCAGTACTTC.

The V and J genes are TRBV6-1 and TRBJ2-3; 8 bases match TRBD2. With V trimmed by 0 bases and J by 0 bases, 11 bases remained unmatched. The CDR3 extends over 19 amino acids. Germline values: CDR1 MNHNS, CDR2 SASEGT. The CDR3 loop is CASSEALAGGLMSTDTQYF. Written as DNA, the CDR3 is TGTGCCAGCAGTGAAGCGCTGGCGGGGGGCCTAATGAGCACAGATACGCAGTATTTT.

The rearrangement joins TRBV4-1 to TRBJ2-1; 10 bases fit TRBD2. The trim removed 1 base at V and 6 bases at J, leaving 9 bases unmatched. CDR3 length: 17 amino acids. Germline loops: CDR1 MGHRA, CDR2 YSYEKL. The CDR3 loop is CASSQAPGLAMANEQFF. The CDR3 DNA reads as TGCGCCAGCAGCCAAGCTCCGGGACTAGCGATGGCCAATGAGCAGTTCTTC.

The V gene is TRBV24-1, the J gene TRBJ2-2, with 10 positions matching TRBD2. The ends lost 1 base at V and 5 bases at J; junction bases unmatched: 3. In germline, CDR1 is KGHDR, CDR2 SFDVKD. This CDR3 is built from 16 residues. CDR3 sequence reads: CATSDFPSGGTGELFF. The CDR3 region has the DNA TGTGCCACCAGTGATTTCCCTAGCGGGGGAACCGGGGAGCTGTTTTTT.

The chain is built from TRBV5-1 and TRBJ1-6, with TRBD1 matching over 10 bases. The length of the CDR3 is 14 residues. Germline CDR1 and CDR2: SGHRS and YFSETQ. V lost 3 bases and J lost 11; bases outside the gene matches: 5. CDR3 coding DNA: TGCGCCAGCAGCTGGGGACAGGGGTCGGCACCCCTCCACTTT. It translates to CASSWGQGSAPLHF.

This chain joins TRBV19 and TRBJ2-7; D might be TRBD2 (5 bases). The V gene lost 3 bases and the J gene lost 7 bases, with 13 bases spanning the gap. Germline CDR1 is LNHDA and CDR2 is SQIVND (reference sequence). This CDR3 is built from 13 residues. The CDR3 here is CASSIGEGREQYF. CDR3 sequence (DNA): TGTGCCAGTAGTATCGGTGAGGGCCGAGAGCAGTACTTC.

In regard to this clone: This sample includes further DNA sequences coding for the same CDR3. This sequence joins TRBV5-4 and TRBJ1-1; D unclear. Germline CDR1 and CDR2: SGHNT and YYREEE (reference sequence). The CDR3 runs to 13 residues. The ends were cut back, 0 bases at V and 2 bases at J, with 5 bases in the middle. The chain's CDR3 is CASSLAVNTEAFF. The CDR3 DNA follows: TGTGCCAGCAGCTTGGCGGTAAACACTGAAGCTTTCTTT.

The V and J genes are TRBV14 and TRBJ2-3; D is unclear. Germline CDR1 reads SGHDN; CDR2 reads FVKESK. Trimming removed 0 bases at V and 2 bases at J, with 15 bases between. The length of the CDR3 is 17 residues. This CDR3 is CASSQDGPRRFTDTQYF. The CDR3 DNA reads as TGTGCCAGCAGCCAAGACGGTCCTAGACGATTCACAGATACGCAGTATTTT.

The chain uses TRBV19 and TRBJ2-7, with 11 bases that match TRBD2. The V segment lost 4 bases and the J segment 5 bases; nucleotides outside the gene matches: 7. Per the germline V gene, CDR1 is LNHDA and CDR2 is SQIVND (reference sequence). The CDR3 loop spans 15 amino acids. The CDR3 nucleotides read TGTGCCAGTAGTAAATCGACTAGCGGGGTGGACGAGCAGTACTTC. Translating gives CASSKSTSGVDEQYF. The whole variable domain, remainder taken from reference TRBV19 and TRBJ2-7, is DGGITQSPKYLFRKEGQNVTLSCEQNLNHDAMYWYRQDPGQGLRLIYYSQIVNDFQKGDIAEGYSVSREKKESFPLTVTSAQKNPTAFYLCASSKSTSGVDEQYFGPGTRLTVT.

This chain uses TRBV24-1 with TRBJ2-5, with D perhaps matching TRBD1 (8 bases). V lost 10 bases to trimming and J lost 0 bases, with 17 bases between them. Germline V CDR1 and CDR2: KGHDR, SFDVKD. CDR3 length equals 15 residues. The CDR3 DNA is TGTGCCACGAGCGGGACAGGTGTATACCAAGAGACCCAGTACTTC. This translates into CATSGTGVYQETQYF.

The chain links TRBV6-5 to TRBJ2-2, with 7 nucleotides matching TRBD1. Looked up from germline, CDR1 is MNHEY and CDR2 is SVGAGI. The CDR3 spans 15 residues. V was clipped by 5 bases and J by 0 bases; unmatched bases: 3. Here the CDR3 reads CASSPDRTNTGELFF. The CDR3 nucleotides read TGTGCCAGCAGTCCGGACAGGACGAACACCGGGGAGCTGTTTTTT.

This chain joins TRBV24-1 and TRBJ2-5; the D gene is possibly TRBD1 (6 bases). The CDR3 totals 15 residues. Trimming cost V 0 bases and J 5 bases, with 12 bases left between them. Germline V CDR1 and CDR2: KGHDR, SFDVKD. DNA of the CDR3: TGTGCCACCAGTGATTTGACGAGGGGGTTGGAGACCCAGTACTTC. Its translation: CATSDLTRGLETQYF.

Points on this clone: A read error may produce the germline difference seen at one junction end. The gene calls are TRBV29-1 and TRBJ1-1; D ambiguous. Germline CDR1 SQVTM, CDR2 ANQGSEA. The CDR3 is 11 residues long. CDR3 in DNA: TGCAGCGTCGAGGGTAACACAGAAGCTTTCTTT. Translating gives CSVEGNTEAFF.

The CDR3 sequence is CASSQRTGREGELFF. Here the CDR3 DNA reads TGTGCCAGCAGCCAGCGGACAGGACGAGAAGGGGAGCTGTTTTTT. V is TRBV5-5 and J is TRBJ2-2; 7 bases match TRBD1. Germline CDR1 SGHKS, CDR2 YYEKEE (reference sequence). With 4 bases clipped from V and 8 bases from J, the junction kept 11 bases outside the gene matches. The CDR3 is 15 residues long.

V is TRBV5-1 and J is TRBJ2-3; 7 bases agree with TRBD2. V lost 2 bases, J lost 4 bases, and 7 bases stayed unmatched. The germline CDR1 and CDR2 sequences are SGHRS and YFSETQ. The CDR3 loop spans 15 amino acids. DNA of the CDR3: TGCGCCAGCAGCTTTACTAGCGAAGTAGCAGATACGCAGTATTTT. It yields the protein CASSFTSEVADTQYF.

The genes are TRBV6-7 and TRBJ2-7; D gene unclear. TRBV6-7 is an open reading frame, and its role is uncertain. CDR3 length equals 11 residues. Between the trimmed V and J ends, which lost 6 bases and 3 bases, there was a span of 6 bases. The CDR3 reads CASRTYYEQYF. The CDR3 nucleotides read TGTGCCAGCAGAACTTACTACGAGCAGTACTTC.

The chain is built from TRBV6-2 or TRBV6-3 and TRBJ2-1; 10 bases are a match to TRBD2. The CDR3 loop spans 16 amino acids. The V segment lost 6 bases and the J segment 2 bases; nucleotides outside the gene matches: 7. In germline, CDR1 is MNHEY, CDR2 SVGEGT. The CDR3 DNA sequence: TGTGCCAGCAGCTTGGCCGGGACTAGCGCCTACAATGAGCAGTTCTTC. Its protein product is CASSLAGTSAYNEQFF.

Written as DNA, the CDR3 is TGTGCCAGCAGCCCTACGGGGGAGTTCAATGAGCAGTTCTTC. Encoded protein: CASSPTGEFNEQFF. This chain connects TRBV11-3 to TRBJ2-1; tentative D call: TRBD2 (6 bases). Per germline, CDR1 SGHNT and CDR2 YENEEA. This CDR3 contains 14 residues. Trimming stripped 5 bases from V and 6 bases from J, with 14 bases between.